A selection of T cell receptor beta chains follows, all from one sample in a study of T cell repertoires in cytomegalovirus infection. Each CDR3 protein is one row after TCRdb ran MiXCR on the reads. The sample lists about 920,000 distinct CDR3 sequences, around a third occurring once. Antigen specificity for these receptors is unknown. This specimen consisted of cultured CD8+ T cells from PBMCs, obtained from culture after CMV antigen stimulation. These receptor sequences come from a human donor in good health (CMV status not recorded). Some clones in this sample may be carry-over from other donors' samples. Each CDR3 is given with its conserved first and last residue. A D gene is named only where the DNA matches it firmly. A row's size may be missing; if present it is once, few, many or a size class.

>-|TRBJ1-2|-|TRBV6-2/TRBV6-3
CASTWDTDYYGYTF
TGTGCCAGCACCTGGGACACCGACTACTATGGCTACACCTTC
>-|TRBJ1-4|-|TRBV5-8
CASSFREHNNEKLFF
TGTGCCAGCAGCTTCAGGGAGCATAATAATGAAAAACTGTTTTTT
>-|TRBJ1-1|-|TRBV7-9
CANSLTDRSNTEAFF
TGTGCCAACAGCCTTACTGACAGGAGCAACACTGAAGCTTTCTTT
>TRBD1|TRBJ2-7|-|TRBV18
CASSPPAGQVGGYEQYF
TGTGCCAGCTCACCACCGGCGGGACAGGTCGGAGGCTACGAGCAGTACTTC
>-|TRBJ1-2|-|TRBV13
CASKGQGPYGYTF
TGTGCCAGCAAAGGGCAGGGCCCCTATGGCTACACCTTC
>-|TRBJ2-5|few|TRBV7-8
CASSYTGTNKETQYF
TGTGCCAGCAGCTACACCGGGACCAACAAAGAGACCCAGTACTTC
>-|TRBJ2-1|many|TRBV7-2
CASSLAVLRGPSDEQFF
TGTGCCAGCAGCTTAGCCGTCTTGCGGGGCCCTTCCGATGAGCAGTTCTTC
>-|TRBJ2-7|few|TRBV2
CASTAGGSYEQYF
TGTGCCAGCACTGCCGGCGGGTCCTACGAGCAGTACTTC
>TRBD2|TRBJ2-1|few|TRBV7-9
CAGGGLAGNEQFF
TGTGCCGGCGGGGGACTAGCGGGCAATGAGCAGTTCTTC
>-|TRBJ1-5|few|TRBV19
CASSDSAGIPGLYSNQPQHF
TGTGCCAGTAGTGATTCCGCCGGGATCCCGGGGCTTTATAGCAATCAGCCCCAGCATTTT
>-|TRBJ2-6|-|TRBV7-3
CASSLIQGGASGANVLTF
TGTGCCAGCAGCTTGATACAGGGGGGGGCCTCTGGGGCCAACGTCCTGACTTTC
>-|TRBJ1-5|-|TRBV4-3
CASSQAGLDQPQHF
TGCGCCAGCAGCCAAGCCGGACTAGATCAGCCCCAGCATTTT
>-|TRBJ2-5|-|TRBV7-9
CASSSEWETQYF
TGTGCCAGCAGCTCAGAGTGGGAGACCCAGTACTTC
>-|TRBJ2-3|-|TRBV20-1
CSAFQRARTADTQYF
TGCAGTGCTTTTCAGAGGGCCCGAACCGCAGATACGCAGTATTTT
>TRBD2|TRBJ2-1|-|TRBV12-5
CASGLARTSGGNEQFF
TGTGCTAGTGGTTTGGCCCGGACTAGCGGAGGTAATGAGCAGTTCTTC
>TRBD1|TRBJ1-5|-|TRBV4-3
CASSQKWDRNQPQHF
TGCGCCAGCAGCCAAAAATGGGACAGGAATCAGCCCCAGCATTTT
>-|TRBJ1-4|-|TRBV6-6
CASWDWREKLFF
TGTGCCAGCTGGGACTGGAGGGAAAAACTGTTTTTT
>-|TRBJ1-1|many|TRBV19
CASGVEAFF
TGTGCCAGTGGGGTGGAAGCTTTCTTT
>-|TRBJ2-1|-|TRBV7-9
CASSLDGSEQFF
TGTGCCAGCAGCTTGGATGGGTCTGAGCAGTTCTTC
>-|TRBJ1-2|few|TRBV27
CASSSSHGYTF
TGTGCCAGCAGTTCGAGCCATGGCTACACCTTC
>-|TRBJ2-3|-|TRBV19
CATQRGTDTQYF
TGTGCCACACAGAGGGGCACAGATACGCAGTATTTT
>-|TRBJ1-2|-|TRBV7-2
CASSLEHYGYNF
TGTGCCAGCAGCTTAGAGCACTATGGCTACAACTTC
>-|TRBJ1-1|few|TRBV27
CASSLERREMNTEAFF
TGTGCCAGCAGTTTAGAGCGGCGGGAGATGAACACTGAAGCTTTCTTT
>-|TRBJ2-1|-|TRBV6-1
CASKDRAPQNEQFF
TGTGCCAGCAAGGACAGAGCCCCTCAGAATGAGCAGTTCTTC
>TRBD1|TRBJ1-1|-|TRBV11-2
CASSLETGPPINTEAFF
TGTGCCAGCAGCTTGGAGACAGGGCCACCAATTAACACTGAAGCTTTCTTT
>-|TRBJ1-2|few|TRBV6-1
CASSESGLRFGGYTF
TGTGCCAGCAGTGAATCCGGGCTCCGATTCGGTGGCTACACCTTC
>-|TRBJ2-5|many|TRBV12-3/TRBV12-4
CASSPRGTDQETQYF
TGTGCCAGCAGTCCGCGGGGAACCGATCAAGAGACCCAGTACTTC
>-|TRBJ1-1|few|TRBV27
CASSPDYSQGGGSTEAFF
TGTGCCAGCAGTCCAGATTATTCCCAGGGAGGTGGTAGCACTGAAGCTTTCTTT
>TRBD2|TRBJ2-6|few|TRBV5-6
CASSFRGGGYSGANVLTF
TGTGCCAGCAGCTTTCGTGGCGGGGGGTACTCTGGGGCCAACGTCCTGACTTTC
>-|TRBJ2-2|-|TRBV19
CASSPGITEELFF
TGTGCCAGTAGCCCAGGAATCACCGAGGAGCTGTTTTTT
>-|TRBJ2-3|-|TRBV10-3
CAISEDRSIPTDTQYF
TGTGCCATCAGTGAAGATCGAAGCATTCCCACAGATACGCAGTATTTT
>-|TRBJ1-1|-|TRBV5-1
CASSWTGVDTEAFF
TGCGCCAGCAGCTGGACGGGGGTGGACACTGAAGCTTTCTTT
>-|TRBJ2-1|few|TRBV6-2/TRBV6-3
CASSPGGPYNEQFF
TGTGCCAGCAGCCCGGGGGGCCCTTACAATGAGCAGTTCTTC
>TRBD1|TRBJ2-1|few|TRBV7-3
CASSLGGTGTYNEQFF
TGTGCCAGCAGCTTAGGCGGGACAGGGACCTACAATGAGCAGTTCTTC
>-|TRBJ2-1|-|TRBV4-1
CASSQEWGVDSYNEQFF
TGCGCCAGCAGCCAGGAATGGGGGGTCGACTCCTACAATGAGCAGTTCTTC
>-|TRBJ2-1|-|TRBV7-9
CASSPPLRTPGAPSYNEQFF
TGTGCCAGCAGCCCCCCCCTCCGCACCCCCGGGGCCCCCTCCTACAATGAGCAGTTCTTC
>-|TRBJ1-2|few|TRBV2
CASSEVQGYTF
TGTGCCAGCAGTGAAGTTCAGGGCTACACCTTC
>-|TRBJ1-1|few|TRBV6-2/TRBV6-3
CASSYSRAVLGAFF
TGTGCCAGCAGTTACTCGAGGGCGGTGCTAGGAGCTTTCTTT
>-|TRBJ1-2|-|TRBV4-1
CASSQGTVDGYTF
TGCGCCAGCAGCCAGGGAACCGTAGATGGCTACACCTTC
>TRBD1|TRBJ2-1|-|TRBV19
CASSKVTGGYNEQFF
TGTGCCAGTAGTAAGGTGACAGGGGGATACAATGAGCAGTTCTTC
>-|TRBJ2-1|-|TRBV6-6
CASSRGGANDEQFF
TGTGCCAGCAGTCGTGGGGGGGCGAACGATGAGCAGTTCTTC
>TRBD1|TRBJ2-1|few|TRBV6-6
CASSYVQGNEQFF
TGTGCCAGCAGTTACGTACAGGGGAATGAGCAGTTCTTC
>-|TRBJ2-1|-|TRBV9
CASSVEGGAYNEQFF
TGTGCCAGCAGCGTAGAGGGGGGGGCCTACAATGAGCAGTTCTTC
>-|TRBJ1-1|few|TRBV5-1
CASSYDVPITEAFF
TGCGCCAGCAGCTATGATGTACCCATCACTGAAGCTTTCTTT
>-|TRBJ2-5|-|TRBV19
CASSIWQGETQYF
TGTGCCAGTAGTATCTGGCAGGGGGAGACCCAGTACTTC
>-|TRBJ1-2|few|TRBV28
CASSLNQVTAEMDYGYTF
TGTGCCAGCAGTTTAAACCAGGTAACGGCCGAGATGGACTATGGCTACACCTTC